One T cell receptor beta chain is described in this entry. Which antigen it targets is not known. Base qualities were left out, and no much larger clone turns up one base away. These data belong to a study of blood T cell repertoires in COVID-19 (dated by TCRdb to the early 2020s). Study-level background: The collaborator samples originated in the United States, Italy and Spain and spanned the acute and convalescent phases of COVID-19. Nearly every sample came with metadata listing a de-identified subject ID, COVID-19 status, age in years and sex. The repertoires were released in a freely available public database intended as a resource for research on the immune response to SARS-CoV-2. Where available, HLA class I and class II types were obtained from metadata supplied by the sample provider rather than from assay-based typing. The samples were drawn from the first 160 participants of the ongoing ImmuneRACE study and from 1,254 subjects provided by 6 global collaborators. The prospective study material was composed of cDNA or gDNA derived from T cells, B-cell-depleted T cells, or PBMCs. Deeply sampled blood TCRbeta repertoires from subjects exposed to, actively infected with, or recovered from COVID-19 were included in the dataset.

One collaborating source in Seattle enrolled patients while the patients were actively infected and followed the patients over time throughout the course of disease. The collaborating institutions used their own protocols to collect whole blood in K2EDTA tubes. For TCRbeta analysis, collaborators shipped samples as frozen whole blood, isolated PBMCs, or DNA extracted from either of those sample types. The CDR3 has 15 amino acids, counting the end cysteine and phenylalanine. The read is trimmed to its CDR3 DNA, 45 bases read in frame from base 1. For this chain, trimming is 0 bases at the V end and 3 bases at the J end, and the number of junction bases without a gene match is 4. CDR1 MNHNY and CDR2 SVGAGI were looked up in the germline V gene (reference sequence). The paper's findings and limits, for the study overall: The amount of clinical and demographic metadata varied by source and participant and was provided uncurated.

TCRbeta CDR3 regions were amplified from genomic DNA using the immunoSEQ Assay, a bias-controlled multiplex PCR. In the source study's methods: The number of nucleated cells in each sample was estimated from the amplification of reference gene primers within the assay. To quantify the absolute abundance of each unique TCRbeta CDR3 rearrangement, sequence reads were collapsed and filtered. Productive Simpson clonality was computed per sample as the square root of Simpson's diversity index over productive rearrangements. The immuneACCESS repertoire file appears here via TCRdb, limited to in-frame rearrangements. These files lack a portion of the clones; in checked studies, under half of the deficit traces to unresolved V genes, and the cause of the others is not known. That table gives V, J and clone size, and the DNA gave D and trimming. Recorded for this sample are roughly 230,000 clones; 90% of them occurred a single time. The ten largest make up under 2.5% of the sample.

The source material was peripheral blood. This TCR derives from a woman aged 60-75 years with COVID-19, enrolled during active disease. This receptor chain uses TRBV6-6 and TRBJ2-7, and 8 bases in between align with TRBD1. The CDR3 region reads CASSYSPGQDYEQYF. The DNA sequence follows: TGTGCCAGCAGTTACTCACCGGGACAGGACTACGAGCAGTACTTC.